This is a list of T cell receptor beta chains from one sample in a study of T cell changes during pregnancy in multiple sclerosis. The table came from immunoSEQ multiplex PCR; TCRdb's copy has only in-frame clones and leaves some out. The sample carries some 77,000 clones, about 93% recorded once. Sequences were derived from peripheral blood, sampled after pregnancy. Receptors were obtained from a female donor in good health, enrolled as a control in a pregnancy study. Both conserved end residues are part of each CDR3. The order of the fields is CDR3 length, V gene, clone size, J gene, D gene, CDR3 DNA, CDR3 protein. D genes are given only for firm matches. Clone sizes are given selectively: once, few, many, or a class where the clone is expanded.

>15|TRBV28|NA|TRBJ2-7|TRBD2
TGTGCCAGCAGTTCCACTAGCGGGAGTTTTAACGAGCAGTACTTC
CASSSTSGSFNEQYF
>17|TRBV15|NA|TRBJ2-3|TRBD2
TGTGCCACCAGCAGAGGTCCTAGCGGGGGGGCAGGGAATACGCAGTATTTT
CATSRGPSGGAGNTQYF
>17|TRBV18|NA|TRBJ2-3|NA
TGTGCCAGCTCACCACCGGCCAGCGGGTTGGGCACAGATACGCAGTATTTT
CASSPPASGLGTDTQYF
>15|TRBV27|NA|TRBJ2-7|TRBD2
TGTGCCAGCAGTTTTTCGAGCGGGAGGGCGGGTGAGCAGTACTTC
CASSFSSGRAGEQYF
>16|TRBV6-6|NA|TRBJ2-2|TRBD2
TGTGCCAGCAGTAGCACTCTAGCGGGAGGGCCCGGGGAGCTGTTTTTT
CASSSTLAGGPGELFF
>16|TRBV7-8|NA|TRBJ2-7|TRBD1
TGTGCCAGCAGCTCCTATGTCAGTAGGGGGCCCTACGAGCAGTACTTC
CASSSYVSRGPYEQYF
>15|TRBV19|NA|TRBJ1-5|NA
TGTGCCAGTAGAGGGGACAATGTCCGCAATCAGCCCCAGCATTTT
CASRGDNVRNQPQHF
>15|TRBV18|NA|TRBJ1-1|TRBD1
TGTGCCAGCTCACAACAGGGGGCTGTGGGTACTGAAGCTTTCTTT
CASSQQGAVGTEAFF
>13|TRBV29-1|NA|TRBJ1-1|NA
TGCAGCGGGAACACAGGGTCGAACACTGAAGCTTTCTTT
CSGNTGSNTEAFF
>15|TRBV4-1|few|TRBJ1-1|NA
TGCGCCAGCAGCCACTACGGATCCTCGGGCACTGAAGCTTTCTTT
CASSHYGSSGTEAFF
>20|TRBV19|NA|TRBJ2-5|NA
TGTGCCAGTACCCCTCGAGGGTGGGAGCGGCCCCAGTTATTCAGAGAGACCCAGTACTTC
CASTPRGWERPQLFRETQYF
>11|TRBV29-1|few|TRBJ2-7|NA
TGCAGCGTTGTAGCCCTCTACGAGCAGTACTTC
CSVVALYEQYF